The source of this T cell receptor beta chain is a study of CD8+ T cells in alopecia areata. Treatment defined: oral pan-JAK inhibitor, 5-10 mg twice daily. Alopecia areata patients provided lesional scalp punch biopsies and peripheral blood. Sequencing used cDNA as its template, made by extracting RNA and reverse transcribing it. The method was immunoSEQ multiplex PCR; TCRdb's version includes in-frame clones alone and lacks a portion of them. The sample includes 150,000 to 200,000 clones, roughly 60% of them seen just once. Germline CDR1 reads SGHAT; CDR2 reads FQNNGV. This CDR3 spans 14 amino acids. Trimming stripped 5 bases from V and 2 bases from J, with 12 bases between.

This clonotype originated in a human donor with alopecia areata. Material: CD4+ T cells sorted from blood, obtained at week 24, from a patient treated with tofacitinib. The chain recombines TRBV11-2 with TRBJ1-2; D call uncertain. CDR3 DNA: TGTGCCAGCAGCCTATCGGACGGAAACTATGGCTACACCTTC. The encoded protein is CASSLSDGNYGYTF.